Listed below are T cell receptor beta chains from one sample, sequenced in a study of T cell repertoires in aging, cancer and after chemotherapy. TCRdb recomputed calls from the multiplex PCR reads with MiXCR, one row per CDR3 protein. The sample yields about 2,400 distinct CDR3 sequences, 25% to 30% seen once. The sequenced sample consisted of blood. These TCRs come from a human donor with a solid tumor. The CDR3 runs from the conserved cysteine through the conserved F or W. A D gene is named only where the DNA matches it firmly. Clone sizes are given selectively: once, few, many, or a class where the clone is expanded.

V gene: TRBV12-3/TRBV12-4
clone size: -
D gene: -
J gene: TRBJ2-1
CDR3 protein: CASSPPNYNEQFF
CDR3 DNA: TGTGCCAGCAGTCCCCCCAACTACAATGAGCAGTTCTTC

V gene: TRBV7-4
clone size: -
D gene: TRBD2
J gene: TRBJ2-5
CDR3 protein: CASSFYGAGGRKETQYF
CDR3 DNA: TGTGCCAGCAGCTTTTATGGGGCGGGGGGGCGAAAAGAGACCCAGTACTTC

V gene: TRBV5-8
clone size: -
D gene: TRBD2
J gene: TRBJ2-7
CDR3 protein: CASSPWGGEFEQYF
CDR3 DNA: TGTGCCAGCAGCCCCTGGGGAGGGGAATTCGAGCAGTACTTC

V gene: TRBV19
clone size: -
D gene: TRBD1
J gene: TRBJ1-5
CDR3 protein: CASSMGQGAHQPQHF
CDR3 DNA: TGTGCCAGTAGTATGGGGCAGGGGGCCCATCAGCCCCAGCATTTT

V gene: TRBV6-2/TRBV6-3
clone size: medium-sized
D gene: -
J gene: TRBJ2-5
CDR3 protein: CASSYGETQYF
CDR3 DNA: TGTGCCAGCAGTTACGGCGAGACCCAGTACTTC

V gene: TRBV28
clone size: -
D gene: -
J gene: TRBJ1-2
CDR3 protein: CASRGALTGPHYGYTF
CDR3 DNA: TGTGCCAGCAGGGGGGCCCTTACAGGACCCCACTATGGCTACACCTTC

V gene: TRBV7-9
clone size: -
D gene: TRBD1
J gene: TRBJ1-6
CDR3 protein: CASSLGQGFYNSPLHF
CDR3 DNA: TGTGCCAGCAGTCTAGGACAGGGCTTCTATAATTCACCCCTCCACTTT

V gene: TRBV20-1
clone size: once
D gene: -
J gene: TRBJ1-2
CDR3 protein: CSARLGGGNYGYTF
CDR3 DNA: TGCAGTGCTAGACTGGGAGGGGGGAACTATGGCTACACCTTC

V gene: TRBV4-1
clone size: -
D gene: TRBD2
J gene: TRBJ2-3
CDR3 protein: CASSQESGITDTQYF
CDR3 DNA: TGCGCCAGCAGCCAAGAGAGCGGGATTACAGATACGCAGTATTTT

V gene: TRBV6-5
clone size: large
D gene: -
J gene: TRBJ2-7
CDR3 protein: CASSSGSYEQYF
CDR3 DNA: TGTGCCAGCAGTTCGGGCAGCTACGAGCAGTACTTC